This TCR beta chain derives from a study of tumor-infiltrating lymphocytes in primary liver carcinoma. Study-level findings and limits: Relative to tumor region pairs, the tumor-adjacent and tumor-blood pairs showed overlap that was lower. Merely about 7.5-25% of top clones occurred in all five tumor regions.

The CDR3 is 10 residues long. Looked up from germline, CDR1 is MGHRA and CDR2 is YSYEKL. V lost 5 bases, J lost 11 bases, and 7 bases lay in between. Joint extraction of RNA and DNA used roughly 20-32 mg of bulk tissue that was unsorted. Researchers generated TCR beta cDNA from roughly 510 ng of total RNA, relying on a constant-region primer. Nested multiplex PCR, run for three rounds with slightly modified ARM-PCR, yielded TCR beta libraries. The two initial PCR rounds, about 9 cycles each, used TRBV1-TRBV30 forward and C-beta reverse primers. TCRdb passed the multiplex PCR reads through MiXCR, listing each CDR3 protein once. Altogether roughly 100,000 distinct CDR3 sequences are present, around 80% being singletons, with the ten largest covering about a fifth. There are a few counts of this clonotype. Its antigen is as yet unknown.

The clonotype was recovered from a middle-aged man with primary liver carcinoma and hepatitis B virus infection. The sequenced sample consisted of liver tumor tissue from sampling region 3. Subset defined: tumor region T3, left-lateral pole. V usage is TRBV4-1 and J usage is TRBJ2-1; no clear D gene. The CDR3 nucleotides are TGCGCCAGCAGCACTGGACAGCAGTTCTTC. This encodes CASSTGQQFF.